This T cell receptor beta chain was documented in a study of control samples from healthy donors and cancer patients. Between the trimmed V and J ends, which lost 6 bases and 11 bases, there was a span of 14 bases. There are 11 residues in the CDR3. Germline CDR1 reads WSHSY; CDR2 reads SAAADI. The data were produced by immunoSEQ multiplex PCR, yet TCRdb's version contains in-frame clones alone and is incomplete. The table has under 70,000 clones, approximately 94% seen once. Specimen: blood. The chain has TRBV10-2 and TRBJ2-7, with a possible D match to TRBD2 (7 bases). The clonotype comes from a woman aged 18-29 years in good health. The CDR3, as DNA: TGCGCCAGCAGATATCAAGGGGGGGAGTACTTC. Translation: CASRYQGGEYF.